This T cell receptor (beta chain) was captured in a study of blood T cell repertoires in COVID-19. For the study at large: Acute-phase and convalescent COVID-19 samples originated in the United States, Italy and Spain. In each case, the material was cDNA or gDNA derived from T cells, B-cell-depleted T cells, or PBMCs.

Clones were sequenced by immunoSEQ multiplex PCR, and TCRdb holds only the in-frame ones, with some missing. The sample lists about 200,000 clones, roughly 84% occurring once. With V trimmed by 2 bases and J by 6 bases, 9 bases remained unmatched. Per germline, CDR1 SGHTA and CDR2 FQGNSA. The CDR3 runs to 15 residues. The receptor's source is a woman aged 80 or over with acute or convalescent COVID-19. Sequences were obtained from peripheral blood. V gene TRBV7-2 combines with J gene TRBJ2-7; TRBD2 aligns across 8 bases. The CDR3 bases are TGTGCCAGCAGCTTAACCACGGGAGGGCCGACCGAGCAGTACTTC. Encoded protein: CASSLTTGGPTEQYF. The full variable domain, its missing parts supplied by reference TRBV7-2 and TRBJ2-7, is GAGVSQSPSNKVTEKGKDVELRCDPISGHTALYWYRQSLGQGLEFLIYFQGNSAPDKSGLPSDRFSAERTGGSVSTLTIQRTQQEDSAVYLCASSLTTGGPTEQYFGPGTRLTVT.